This TCR beta chain was profiled in a study of Graves' ophthalmopathy and Graves' hyperthyroidism. Whole-study context: Sampling took place at initial diagnosis, with peripheral blood obtained before any treatment.

Amplification of the TCR beta CDR3 regions used RNA transcripts (as template). First-round RT-PCR relied on HTBI primers, and a second-round multiplex PCR came next. TCRdb re-called the multiplex PCR reads through MiXCR, storing one row per CDR3 protein. There are some 750,000 distinct CDR3 sequences in the sample; around 40% occur only once, and roughly 46% lies in the top ten. CAS ≥3, NOSPECS ≥4, moderate-to-severe activity and duration under 3 months marked donors with ophthalmopathy. Out of about 10 ml of fresh peripheral blood, PBMCs were obtained. Whole-study findings and limits: For separating ophthalmopathy from stable hyperthyroidism, a 13-signature model gave under 90% sensitivity and roughly 79% specificity.

Germline V gene data show CDR1 as SQVTM and CDR2 as ANQGSEA. V dropped 4 bases and J dropped 4; count of bases not matched to a gene: 5. The CDR3 spans 14 residues. About this clonotype itself: The antigen is not known.

Sequencing used peripheral blood. The sequence came from an adult man with Graves' ophthalmopathy. The rearrangement uses TRBV29-1 and TRBJ2-5; 11 nucleotides align to TRBD1. The CDR3 loop reads CSVVGQGVGETQYF. The CDR3, as DNA: TGCAGCGTTGTGGGACAGGGGGTAGGAGAGACCCAGTACTTC.